This passage covers 13 T cell receptor beta chains from one sample sequenced in a study of cytomegalovirus exposure and HLA in healthy donors. The method was immunoSEQ multiplex PCR; TCRdb's version includes in-frame clones alone and lacks a portion of them. The sample holds about 140,000 clones, about 90% seen once. The sequencing input was PBMCs. These receptors were obtained from a woman aged 18-35 years in good health and CMV-seropositive.

The rearrangement links TRBV7-2 to TRBJ2-7; tentatively, D is TRBD2 (5 bases). This CDR3 comprises 16 residues. Deletions cut 0 bases from V and 2 bases from J, with 14 bases between. Germline assignment: CDR1 SGHTA and CDR2 FQGNSA. The CDR3 nucleotides are TGTGCCAGCAGCTTAGCACTGAGCGGACCAGCCTACGAGCAGTACTTC. It is translated as CASSLALSGPAYEQYF. Drawing the rest from reference TRBV7-2 and TRBJ2-7, the complete variable domain is GAGVSQSPSNKVTEKGKDVELRCDPISGHTALYWYRQSLGQGLEFLIYFQGNSAPDKSGLPSDRFSAERTGGSVSTLTIQRTQQEDSAVYLCASSLALSGPAYEQYFGPGTRLTVT.

This clone is a singleton in its sample. The rearrangement joins TRBV7-2 to TRBJ1-3; TRBD1 agrees at 8 bases. V shed 1 base, J shed 3 bases, and the junction held 5 bases outside the gene matches. CDR1 and CDR2 from the germline V gene are SGHTA and FQGNSA. This CDR3 has 16 residues. CDR3 in amino acids: CASSLDRTGNGNTIYF. The CDR3 DNA sequence: TGTGCCAGCAGCTTAGATAGGACAGGGAATGGAAACACCATATATTTT.

V usage is TRBV9 and J usage is TRBJ2-7; D possibly corresponds to TRBD2 (6 bases). Trimming removed 0 bases from V and 3 bases from J, with 16 bases in between. Germline V gives CDR1 SGDLS, CDR2 YYNGEE. There are 16 residues in the CDR3. The CDR3 loop is CASSVGSAGRYYEQYF. The CDR3 DNA follows: TGTGCCAGCAGCGTAGGATCGGCGGGGAGGTACTACGAGCAGTACTTC.

The V call is TRBV9, the J call TRBJ2-3; perhaps TRBD2 as D (6 bases). Germline V gene sequence: CDR1 SGDLS, CDR2 YYNGEE. The CDR3 consists of 15 residues. The V and J ends lost 4 bases and 0 bases respectively, with 12 bases between them. Written as DNA, the CDR3 is TGTGCCAGCAGCCGCCTGGGGGGAAGCACAGATACGCAGTATTTT. Its protein product is CASSRLGGSTDTQYF.

CDR3 protein: CASSLRPSRTAGEQYF. DNA of the CDR3: TGTGCCAGCAGCTTGCGACCCAGCCGGACAGCTGGGGAGCAGTACTTC. This chain joins TRBV7-8 and TRBJ2-7; tentatively, D is TRBD1 (6 bases). The V end lost 3 bases, the J end lost 7 bases, and 22 bases lay between the germline ends. The CDR3 has 16 residues. CDR1 and CDR2 from the germline V gene are SGHVS and FQNEAQ.

The chain is built from TRBV5-4 and TRBJ2-7; D gene ambiguous. V lost 0 bases and J lost 6, with 13 bases in between. CDR1 is SGHNT and CDR2 is YYREEE in the germline V gene (reference sequence). The CDR3 totals 14 residues. This CDR3 reads CASSLASTLTEQYF. CDR3 nucleotides: TGTGCCAGCAGCTTGGCCTCGACTTTAACCGAGCAGTACTTC.

The V gene is TRBV25-1, the J gene TRBJ2-5, with D tentatively TRBD1 (5 bases). Germline V lookup: CDR1 MGHDK, CDR2 SYGVNS. The CDR3 is 14 residues long. Trimming stripped 6 bases from V and 0 bases from J, with 11 bases between. CDR3 in DNA: TGTGCCAGCAGCGCAGGGAACTACCAAGAGACCCAGTACTTC. Protein product: CASSAGNYQETQYF.

This clone was counted a few times. The chain joins TRBV21-1 to TRBJ2-2; the listed D gene, TRBD2, was not tested against the DNA. TRBV21-1 is given as a pseudogene. This CDR3 has 18 residues. The CDR3 DNA sequence: TGTGCCAGCAGCAAAGTTTCCCAATCGAGCGATTGGACCGGGGAGCTGTTTTTT. Translation gives CASSKVSQSSDWTGELFF.

On this clone: An end of the junction does not agree with germline; a read error may underlie this. The chain uses TRBV6-5 and TRBJ2-5; 7 bases agree with TRBD2. The CDR3 sequence is 11 residues long. CDR1 MNHEY and CDR2 SVGAGI come from the germline V gene. In nucleotides, the CDR3 is TGTGCCAGCACCCAGGGAGGGGTGTTTCACTTC. Protein product: CASTQGGVFHF.

The chain employs TRBV5-4 and TRBJ1-2; 11 bases are shared with TRBD1. This CDR3 comprises 15 residues. Germline CDR1 is SGHNT and CDR2 is YYREEE (reference sequence). J was trimmed by 7 bases and V by 3 bases; bases with no gene match: 8. The CDR3 region is CASSSRGQGAPGYTF. The CDR3 nucleotides are TGTGCCAGCAGCTCCAGAGGACAGGGGGCGCCTGGCTACACCTTC.

The V call is TRBV2, the J call TRBJ2-2; 12 nucleotides agree with TRBD2. V gave up 8 bases and J gave up 6 bases; unmatched junction bases: 4. CDR3 length: 14 residues. CDR1 and CDR2 from the germline V gene are SNHLY and FYNNEI. The CDR3 here is CASDASGRAGELFF. Written as DNA, the CDR3 is TGTGCCAGCGACGCTAGCGGGAGGGCCGGGGAGCTGTTTTTT.

This rearrangement joins TRBV30 to TRBJ2-1, with TRBD2 matching over 9 bases. The V gene's germline CDR1 is GTSNPN and CDR2 SVGIG (reference sequence). The CDR3 has 15 amino acids. Trimming removed 2 bases from V and 3 bases from J; junction bases left unmatched: 5. The CDR3 spells CAWSLGTSNYNEQFF. In nucleotides, the CDR3 is TGTGCCTGGAGTCTCGGGACTAGCAACTACAATGAGCAGTTCTTC.

The chain couples TRBV29-1 to TRBJ2-3; perhaps TRBD2 as D (7 bases). Germline CDR1 reads SQVTM; CDR2 reads ANQGSEA. CDR3 length equals 14 residues. The germline V and J ends were trimmed by 7 bases and 1 base, with 15 bases remaining between them. CDR3 in DNA: TGCAGCGGGGGAGGGGGGCCCGGCACAGATACGCAGTATTTT. Its protein product is CSGGGGPGTDTQYF.